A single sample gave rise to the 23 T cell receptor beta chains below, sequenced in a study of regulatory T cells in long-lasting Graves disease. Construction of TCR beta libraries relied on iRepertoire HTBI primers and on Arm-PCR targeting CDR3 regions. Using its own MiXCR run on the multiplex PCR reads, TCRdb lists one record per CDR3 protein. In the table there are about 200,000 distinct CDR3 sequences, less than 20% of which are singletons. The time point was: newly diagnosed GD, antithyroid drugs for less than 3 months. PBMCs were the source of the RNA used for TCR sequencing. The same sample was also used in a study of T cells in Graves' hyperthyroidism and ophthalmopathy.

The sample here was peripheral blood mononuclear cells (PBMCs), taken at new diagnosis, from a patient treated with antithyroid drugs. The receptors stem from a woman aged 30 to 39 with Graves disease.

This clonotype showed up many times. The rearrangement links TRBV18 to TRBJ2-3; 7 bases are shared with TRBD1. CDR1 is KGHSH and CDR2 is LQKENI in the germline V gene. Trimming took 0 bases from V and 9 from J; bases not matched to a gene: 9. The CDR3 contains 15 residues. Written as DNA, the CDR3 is TGTGCCAGCTCACCACCAGGGACAGCCCAAGAGACGCAGTATTTT. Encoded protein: CASSPPGTAQETQYF.

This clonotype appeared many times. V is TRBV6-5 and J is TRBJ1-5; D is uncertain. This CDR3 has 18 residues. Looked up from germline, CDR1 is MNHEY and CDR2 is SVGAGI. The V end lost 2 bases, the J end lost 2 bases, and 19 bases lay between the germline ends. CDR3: CASSYPPQAVRGNQPQHF. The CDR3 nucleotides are TGTGCCAGCAGTTACCCCCCCCAGGCAGTTCGGGGCAATCAGCCCCAGCATTTT.

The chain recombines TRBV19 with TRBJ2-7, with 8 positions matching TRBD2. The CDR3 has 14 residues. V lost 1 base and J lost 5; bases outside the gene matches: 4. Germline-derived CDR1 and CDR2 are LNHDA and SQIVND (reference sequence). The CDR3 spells CASSIVAGLDEQYF. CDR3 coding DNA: TGTGCCAGTAGTATAGTAGCGGGATTAGACGAGCAGTACTTC. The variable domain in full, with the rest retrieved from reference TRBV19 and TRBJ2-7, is DGGITQSPKYLFRKEGQNVTLSCEQNLNHDAMYWYRQDPGQGLRLIYYSQIVNDFQKGDIAEGYSVSREKKESFPLTVTSAQKNPTAFYLCASSIVAGLDEQYFGPGTRLTVT.

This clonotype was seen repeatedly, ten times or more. The CDR3 coding sequence is TGTGCCAGCAGTTGGACTAGCGGGAGTCCTTCCTACAATGAGCAGTTCTTC. This encodes CASSWTSGSPSYNEQFF. The rearrangement uses TRBV6-2 or TRBV6-3 and TRBJ2-1, with TRBD2 matching 13 bases. CDR3 length equals 17 residues. V trimming: 4 bases; J trimming: 1 base; junction bases outside the gene matches: 4. Germline V gives CDR1 MNHEY, CDR2 SVGEGT.

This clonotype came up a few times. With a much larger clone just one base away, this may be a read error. CDR3 DNA: TGTGTCATCAGTAACTCTGCTCAGCCCCAGCATTTT. This codes for CVISNSAQPQHF. This chain connects TRBV10-3 to TRBJ1-5, with no clear D. CDR1 and CDR2 (germline): ENHRY, SYGVKD. The CDR3 consists of 12 residues.

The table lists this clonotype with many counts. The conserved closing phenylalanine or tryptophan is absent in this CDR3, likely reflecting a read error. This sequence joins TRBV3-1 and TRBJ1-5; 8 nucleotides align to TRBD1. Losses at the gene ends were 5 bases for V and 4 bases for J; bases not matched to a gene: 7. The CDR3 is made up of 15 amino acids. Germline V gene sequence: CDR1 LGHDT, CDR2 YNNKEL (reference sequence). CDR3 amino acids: CASSFGTGGNQPQHL. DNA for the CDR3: TGTGCCAGCAGCTTCGGGACAGGAGGTAATCAGCCCCAGCATCTT.

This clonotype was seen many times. The CDR3 here is CASSYLDVFEKLFF. As DNA, the CDR3 is TGTGCCAGCAGTTACTTGGACGTCTTTGAAAAACTGTTTTTT. V usage is TRBV6-2 or TRBV6-3 and J usage is TRBJ1-4; no clear D gene. From germline, CDR1 is MNHEY and CDR2 SVGEGT. This CDR3 contains 14 residues. The ends were cut back, 1 base at V and 7 bases at J, with 10 bases in the middle.

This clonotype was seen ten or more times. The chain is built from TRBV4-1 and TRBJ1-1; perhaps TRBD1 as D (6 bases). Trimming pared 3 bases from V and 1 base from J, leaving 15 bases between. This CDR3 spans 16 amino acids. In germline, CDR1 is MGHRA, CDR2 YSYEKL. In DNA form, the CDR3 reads TGCGCCAGCAGCCAGCAGAGGGGCAGGGGGAACACTGAAGCTTTCTTT. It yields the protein CASSQQRGRGNTEAFF.

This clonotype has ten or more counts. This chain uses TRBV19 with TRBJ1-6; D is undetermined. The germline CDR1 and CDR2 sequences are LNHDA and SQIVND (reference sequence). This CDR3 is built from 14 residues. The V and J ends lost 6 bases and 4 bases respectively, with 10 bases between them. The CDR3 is CASRVAGYNSPLHF. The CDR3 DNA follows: TGTGCCAGTAGAGTGGCAGGATATAATTCACCCCTCCACTTT.

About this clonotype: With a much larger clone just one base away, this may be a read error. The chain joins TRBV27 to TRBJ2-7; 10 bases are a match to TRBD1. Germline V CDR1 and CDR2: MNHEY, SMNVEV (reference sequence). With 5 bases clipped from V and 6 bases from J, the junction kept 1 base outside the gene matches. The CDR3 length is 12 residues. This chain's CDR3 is CASSGQGGEQYF. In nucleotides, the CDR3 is TGTGCCAGCAGTGGACAGGGGGGCGAGCAGTACTTC.

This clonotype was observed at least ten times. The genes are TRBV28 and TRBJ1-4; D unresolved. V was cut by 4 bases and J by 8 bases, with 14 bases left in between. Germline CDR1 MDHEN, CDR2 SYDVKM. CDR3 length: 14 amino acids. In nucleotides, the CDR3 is TGTGCCAGCAGTTCCGCCCTTCATGGGGAAAAACTGTTTTTT. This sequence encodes CASSSALHGEKLFF.

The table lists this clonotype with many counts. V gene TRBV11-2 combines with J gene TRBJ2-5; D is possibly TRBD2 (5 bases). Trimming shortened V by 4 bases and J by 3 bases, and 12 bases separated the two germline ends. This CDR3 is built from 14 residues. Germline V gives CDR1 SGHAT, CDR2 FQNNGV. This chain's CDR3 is CASSWRTLKETQYF. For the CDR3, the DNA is TGTGCCAGCAGCTGGAGGACGTTAAAAGAGACCCAGTACTTC.

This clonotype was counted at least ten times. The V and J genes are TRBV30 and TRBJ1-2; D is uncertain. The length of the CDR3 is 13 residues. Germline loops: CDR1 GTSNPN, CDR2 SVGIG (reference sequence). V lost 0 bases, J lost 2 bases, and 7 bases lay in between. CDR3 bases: TGTGCCTGGAGTGTAAGGGAGAACTATGGCTACACCTTC. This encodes CAWSVRENYGYTF.

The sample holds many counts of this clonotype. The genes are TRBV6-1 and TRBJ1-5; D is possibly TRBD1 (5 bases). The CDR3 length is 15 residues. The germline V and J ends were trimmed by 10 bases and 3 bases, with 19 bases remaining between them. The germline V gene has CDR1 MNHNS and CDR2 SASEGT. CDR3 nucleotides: TGTGCCATCAGAATAAGGGACGGATCCAATCAGCCCCAGCATTTT. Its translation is CAIRIRDGSNQPQHF.

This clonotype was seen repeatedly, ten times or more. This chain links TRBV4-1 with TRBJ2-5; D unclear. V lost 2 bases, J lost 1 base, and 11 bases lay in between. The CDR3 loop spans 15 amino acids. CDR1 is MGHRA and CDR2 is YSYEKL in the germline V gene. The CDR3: CASSQWAQTQETQYF. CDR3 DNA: TGCGCCAGCAGCCAATGGGCCCAAACCCAAGAGACCCAGTACTTC.

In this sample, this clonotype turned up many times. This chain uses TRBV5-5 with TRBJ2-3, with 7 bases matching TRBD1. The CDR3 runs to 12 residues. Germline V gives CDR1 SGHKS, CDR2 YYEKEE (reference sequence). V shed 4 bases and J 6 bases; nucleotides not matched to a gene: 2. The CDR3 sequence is CASSGQVDTQYF. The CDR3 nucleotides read TGTGCCAGCAGCGGACAGGTGGATACGCAGTATTTT. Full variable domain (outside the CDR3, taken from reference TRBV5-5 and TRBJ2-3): DAGVTQSPTHLIKTRGQQVTLRCSPISGHKSVSWYQQVLGQGPQFIFQYYEKEERGRGNFPDRFSARQFPNYSSELNVNALLLGDSALYLCASSGQVDTQYFGPGTRLTVL.

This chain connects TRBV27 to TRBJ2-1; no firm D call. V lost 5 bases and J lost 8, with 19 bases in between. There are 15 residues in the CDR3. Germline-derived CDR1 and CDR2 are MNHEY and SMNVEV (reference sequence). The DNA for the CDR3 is TGTGCCAGCAGTCGTCAGGCGGCTAGTATCTATGAGCAGTTCTTC. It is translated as CASSRQAASIYEQFF.

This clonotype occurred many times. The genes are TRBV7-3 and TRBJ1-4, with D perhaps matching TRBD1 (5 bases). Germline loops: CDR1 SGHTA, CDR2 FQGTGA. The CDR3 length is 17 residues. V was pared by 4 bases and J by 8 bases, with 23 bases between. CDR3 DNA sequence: TGTGCCAGCAGCTCATCCTTACAGGCCCGGGGGAACGAAAAACTGTTTTTT. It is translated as CASSSSLQARGNEKLFF.

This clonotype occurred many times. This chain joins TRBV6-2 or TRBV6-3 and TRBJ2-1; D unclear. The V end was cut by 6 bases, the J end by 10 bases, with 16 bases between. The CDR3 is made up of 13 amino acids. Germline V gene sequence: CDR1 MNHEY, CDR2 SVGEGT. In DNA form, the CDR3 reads TGTGCCAGCAGGGTGACCCTACTTGGAGAGCAGTTCTTC. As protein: CASRVTLLGEQFF.

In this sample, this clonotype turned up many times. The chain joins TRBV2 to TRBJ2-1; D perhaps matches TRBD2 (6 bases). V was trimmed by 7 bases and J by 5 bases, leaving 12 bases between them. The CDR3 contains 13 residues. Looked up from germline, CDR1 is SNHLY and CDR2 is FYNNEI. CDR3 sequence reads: CASNREKHNEQFF. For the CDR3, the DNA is TGTGCCAGCAATCGGGAGAAGCACAATGAGCAGTTCTTC.

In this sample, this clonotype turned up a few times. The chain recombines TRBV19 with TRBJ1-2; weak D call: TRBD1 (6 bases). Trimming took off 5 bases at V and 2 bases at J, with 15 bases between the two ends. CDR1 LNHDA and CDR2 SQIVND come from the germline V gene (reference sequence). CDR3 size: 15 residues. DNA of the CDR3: TGTGCCAGTAGTCTCCCTGGACAGTCAAACTATGGCTACACCTTC. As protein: CASSLPGQSNYGYTF.

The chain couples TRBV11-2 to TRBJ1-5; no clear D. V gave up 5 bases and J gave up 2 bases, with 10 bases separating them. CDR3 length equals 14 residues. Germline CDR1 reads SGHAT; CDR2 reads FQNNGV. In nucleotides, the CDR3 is TGTGCCAGCAGCCAACTGGAGGGCAATCAGCCCCAGCATTTT. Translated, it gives CASSQLEGNQPQHF. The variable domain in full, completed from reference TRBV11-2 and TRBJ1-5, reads EAGVAQSPRYKIIEKRQSVAFWCNPISGHATLYWYQQILGQGPKLLIQFQNNGVVDDSQLPKDRFSAERLKGVDSTLKIQPAKLEDSAVYLCASSQLEGNQPQHFGDGTRLSIL.

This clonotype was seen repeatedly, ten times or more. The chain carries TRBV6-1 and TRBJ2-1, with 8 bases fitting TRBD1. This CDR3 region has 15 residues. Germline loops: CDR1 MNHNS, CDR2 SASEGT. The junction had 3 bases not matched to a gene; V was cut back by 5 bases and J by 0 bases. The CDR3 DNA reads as TGTGCCAGCAGTAAACAGGGGGACTCCTACAATGAGCAGTTCTTC. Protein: CASSKQGDSYNEQFF.